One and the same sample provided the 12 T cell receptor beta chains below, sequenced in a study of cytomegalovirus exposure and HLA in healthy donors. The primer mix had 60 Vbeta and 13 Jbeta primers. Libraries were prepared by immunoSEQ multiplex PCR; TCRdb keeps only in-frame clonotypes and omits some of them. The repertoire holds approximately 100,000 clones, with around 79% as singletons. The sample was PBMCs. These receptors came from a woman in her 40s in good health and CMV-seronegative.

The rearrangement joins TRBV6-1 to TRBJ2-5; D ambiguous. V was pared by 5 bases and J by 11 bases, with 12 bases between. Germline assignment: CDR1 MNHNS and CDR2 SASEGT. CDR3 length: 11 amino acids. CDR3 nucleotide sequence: TGTGCCAGCAGTAACCGGTATGAGCAGTACTTC. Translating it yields CASSNRYEQYF.

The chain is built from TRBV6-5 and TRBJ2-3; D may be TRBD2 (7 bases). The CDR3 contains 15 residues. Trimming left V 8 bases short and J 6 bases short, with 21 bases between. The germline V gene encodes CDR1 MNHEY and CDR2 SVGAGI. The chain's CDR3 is CASSQGGEARDTQYF. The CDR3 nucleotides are TGTGCCAGCTCCCAAGGGGGGGAGGCGAGGGATACGCAGTATTTT.

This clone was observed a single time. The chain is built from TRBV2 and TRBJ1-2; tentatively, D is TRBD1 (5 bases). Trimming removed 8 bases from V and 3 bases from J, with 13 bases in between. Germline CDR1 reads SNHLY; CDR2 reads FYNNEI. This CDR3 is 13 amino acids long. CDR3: CASGGVGDYGYTF. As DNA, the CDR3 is TGTGCCAGCGGGGGGGTAGGGGACTATGGCTACACCTTC.

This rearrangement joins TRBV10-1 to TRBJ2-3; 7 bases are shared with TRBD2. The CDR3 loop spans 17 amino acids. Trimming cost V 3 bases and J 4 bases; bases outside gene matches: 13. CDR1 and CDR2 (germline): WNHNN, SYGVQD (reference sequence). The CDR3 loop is CASSEGRGGSRSDTQYF. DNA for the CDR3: TGCGCCAGCAGTGAAGGGCGCGGCGGGAGTCGGTCAGATACGCAGTATTTT.

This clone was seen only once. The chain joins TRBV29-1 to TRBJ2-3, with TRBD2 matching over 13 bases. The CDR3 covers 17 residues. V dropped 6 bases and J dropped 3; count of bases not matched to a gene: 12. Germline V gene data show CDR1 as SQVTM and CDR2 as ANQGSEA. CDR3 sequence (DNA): TGCAGCGTCCCCCTTACTAGCGGGAGGGCCGGGACAGATACGCAGTATTTT. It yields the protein CSVPLTSGRAGTDTQYF.

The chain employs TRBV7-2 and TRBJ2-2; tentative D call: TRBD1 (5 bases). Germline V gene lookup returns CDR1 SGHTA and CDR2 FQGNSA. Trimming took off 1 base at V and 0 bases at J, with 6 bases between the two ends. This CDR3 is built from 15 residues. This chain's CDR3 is CASSLEGTNTGELFF. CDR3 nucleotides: TGTGCCAGCAGCTTAGAGGGGACGAACACCGGGGAGCTGTTTTTT.

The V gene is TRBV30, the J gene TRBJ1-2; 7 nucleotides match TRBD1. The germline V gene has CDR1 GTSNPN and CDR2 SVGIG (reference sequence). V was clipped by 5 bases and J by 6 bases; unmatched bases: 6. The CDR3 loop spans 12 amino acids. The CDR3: CAWSQGVNGYTF. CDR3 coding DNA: TGTGCCTGGTCTCAGGGGGTGAATGGCTACACCTTC.

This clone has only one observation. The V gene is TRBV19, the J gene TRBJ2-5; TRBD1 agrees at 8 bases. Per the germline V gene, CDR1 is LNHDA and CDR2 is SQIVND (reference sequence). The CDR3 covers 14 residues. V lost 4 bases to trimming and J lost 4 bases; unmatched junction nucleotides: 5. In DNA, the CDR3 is TGTGCCAGTAGTAGTCAGGGGGCGACAGAGACCCAGTACTTC. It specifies CASSSQGATETQYF.

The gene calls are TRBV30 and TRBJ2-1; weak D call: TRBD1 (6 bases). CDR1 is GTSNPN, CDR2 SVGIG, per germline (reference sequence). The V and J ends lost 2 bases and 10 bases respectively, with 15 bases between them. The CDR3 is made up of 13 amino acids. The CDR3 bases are TGTGCCTGGAGTCCTCTGGGGGCGCGGGAGCAGTTCTTC. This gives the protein CAWSPLGAREQFF.

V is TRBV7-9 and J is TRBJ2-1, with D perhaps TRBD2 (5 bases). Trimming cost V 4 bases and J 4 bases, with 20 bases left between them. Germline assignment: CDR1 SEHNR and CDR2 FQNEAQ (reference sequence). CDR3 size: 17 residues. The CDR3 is CASSSNEPGSGYNEQFF. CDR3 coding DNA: TGTGCCAGCAGCTCCAACGAACCGGGATCGGGGTACAATGAGCAGTTCTTC.

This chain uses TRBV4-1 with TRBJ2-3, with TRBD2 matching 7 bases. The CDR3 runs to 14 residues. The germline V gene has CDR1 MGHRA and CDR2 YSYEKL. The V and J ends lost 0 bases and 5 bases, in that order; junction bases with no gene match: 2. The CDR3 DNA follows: TGCGCCAGCAGCCAAGATAGGGAGGGAGATACGCAGTATTTT. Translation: CASSQDREGDTQYF.

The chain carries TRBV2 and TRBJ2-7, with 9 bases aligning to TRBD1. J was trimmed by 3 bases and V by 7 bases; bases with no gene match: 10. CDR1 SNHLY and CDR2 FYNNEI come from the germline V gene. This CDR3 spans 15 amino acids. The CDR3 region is CASTPSPGQGYEQYF. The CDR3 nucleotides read TGTGCCAGCACCCCGAGCCCGGGACAGGGCTACGAGCAGTACTTC.